The present T cell receptor (beta chain) was sequenced within a study of blood T cell repertoires in COVID-19. Overall study: The United States, Italy and Spain provided the acute and convalescent COVID-19 samples. In each case, the material was cDNA or gDNA derived from T cells, B-cell-depleted T cells, or PBMCs.

In the original workflow: Reference gene primer amplification gave nucleated cell count estimates. Profiling relied on immunoSEQ multiplex PCR, and the TCRdb table lists in-frame clones only, not all of them. V and J calls and clone size are as listed in that table; D and trimming were resolved from the DNA. The sample shows a few hundred thousand clones, approximately 85% of them seen only once. The receptor was derived from a human donor in a cohort sampled during active COVID-19. Sequences were obtained from peripheral blood.

CDR3 amino acids: CASSRRLQNTEAFF. The CDR3 region has the DNA TGTGCCAGCTCACGCCGACTGCAGAACACTGAAGCTTTCTTT. The gene calls are TRBV18 and TRBJ1-1; D gene unclear. V gave up 4 bases and J gave up 1 base, with 10 bases separating them. Looked up from germline, CDR1 is KGHSH and CDR2 is LQKENI. The CDR3 totals 14 residues. The full variable domain, in which reference TRBV18 and TRBJ1-1 provide the parts outside the CDR3, is NAGVMQNPRHLVRRRGQEARLRCSPMKGHSHVYWYRQLPEEGLKFMVYLQKENIIDESGMPKERFSAEFPKEGPSILRIQQVVRGDSAAYFCASSRRLQNTEAFFGQGTRLTVV.